One and the same sample provided the 30 T cell receptor beta chains below, sequenced in a study of blood T cell repertoires in COVID-19. TCRdb's table, derived via immunoSEQ multiplex PCR, lists solely in-frame clones and lacks some. In the table there are around 250,000 clones, 86% of which are singletons. The sequenced material came from peripheral blood. All receptors derive from a man in his fifties or sixties with acute or convalescent COVID-19.

This sequence joins TRBV14 and TRBJ2-6, with 7 bases aligning to TRBD1. V lost 4 bases and J lost 0; bases outside the gene matches: 9. Germline V gives CDR1 SGHDN, CDR2 FVKESK. This CDR3 has 18 amino acids. CDR3 nucleotides: TGTGCCAGCAGCCCCAGGACAGGCCCAAGCTCTGGGGCCAACGTCCTGACTTTC. Protein sequence: CASSPRTGPSSGANVLTF.

The V gene is TRBV5-1, the J gene TRBJ1-3; D is unresolved. V lost 0 bases and J lost 0, with 7 bases in between. The CDR3 is 15 residues long. Per germline, CDR1 SGHRS and CDR2 YFSETQ. CDR3: CASSLGLLSGNTIYF. CDR3 sequence (DNA): TGCGCCAGCAGCTTGGGACTCCTCTCTGGAAACACCATATATTTT.

The chain carries TRBV19 and TRBJ2-1; 10 bases align to TRBD2. The V gene's germline CDR1 is LNHDA and CDR2 SQIVND (reference sequence). Trimming cost V 3 bases and J 13 bases; bases outside gene matches: 18. The CDR3 runs 17 residues. For the CDR3, the DNA is TGTGCCAGTAGTATCCAGGGAGCGGGAGGGCCAAATGGGCGTCAGTTCTTC. It yields the protein CASSIQGAGGPNGRQFF.

This chain links TRBV6-5 with TRBJ1-1, with TRBD1 matching 9 bases. The germline CDR1 and CDR2 sequences are MNHEY and SVGAGI. With V trimmed by 6 bases and J by 3 bases, 5 bases remained unmatched. There are 14 residues in the CDR3. CDR3 in amino acids: CASRRTGEHTEAFF. CDR3 sequence (DNA): TGTGCCAGCAGACGGACAGGGGAACACACTGAAGCTTTCTTT.

V usage is TRBV5-5 and J usage is TRBJ2-7, with 7 bases that match TRBD2. With V trimmed by 2 bases and J by 2 bases, 4 bases remained unmatched. In germline, CDR1 is SGHKS, CDR2 YYEKEE (reference sequence). The CDR3 is made up of 14 amino acids. CDR3 residues: CASSLGGSPYEQYF. CDR3 DNA: TGTGCCAGCAGCTTAGGCGGGAGCCCCTACGAGCAGTACTTC.

This sequence joins TRBV5-4 and TRBJ2-1; 11 bases are shared with TRBD2. The J segment lost 0 bases and the V segment lost 9 bases, leaving 8 bases of the junction unmatched. CDR3 length: 16 amino acids. The V gene's germline CDR1 is SGHNT and CDR2 YYREEE (reference sequence). This CDR3 is CATLGTSGLSYNEQFF. CDR3 coding DNA: TGTGCCACCTTAGGGACTAGCGGCCTCTCCTACAATGAGCAGTTCTTC.

This chain links TRBV19 with TRBJ2-5; D is uncertain. Trimming stripped 4 bases from V and 4 bases from J, with 10 bases between. The CDR3 has 13 amino acids. The germline V gene has CDR1 LNHDA and CDR2 SQIVND (reference sequence). The CDR3 sequence: CASSRSVVETQYF. CDR3 nucleotides: TGTGCCAGTAGTAGGAGCGTTGTAGAGACCCAGTACTTC.

This clone was seen a single time. The chain is built from TRBV4-1 and TRBJ2-2, with 12 nucleotides matching TRBD2. The ends lost 4 bases at V and 3 bases at J; junction bases unmatched: 12. The CDR3 has 19 amino acids. Germline V gene lookup returns CDR1 MGHRA and CDR2 YSYEKL. The CDR3 region is CASSPSSGRARRDTGELFF. The CDR3, as DNA: TGCGCCAGCAGCCCATCTAGCGGGAGGGCCCGTAGGGACACCGGGGAGCTGTTTTTT.

V gene TRBV6-2 or TRBV6-3 combines with J gene TRBJ2-7; D not certain. The V end was cut by 2 bases, the J end by 3 bases, with 8 bases between. The germline gives CDR1 MNHEY, CDR2 SVGEGT. The CDR3 has 13 residues. The CDR3: CASSYGRLYEQYF. The CDR3 DNA reads as TGTGCCAGCAGTTACGGCAGGCTCTACGAGCAGTACTTC.

The V call is TRBV4-1, the J call TRBJ1-5; tentatively, D is TRBD1 (5 bases). V dropped 3 bases and J dropped 3 bases, with 15 bases sitting between them. This CDR3 region has 16 residues. Germline CDR1 and CDR2: MGHRA and YSYEKL. The DNA for the CDR3 is TGCGCCAGCAGCCAGTTGGGGGGTGGTTCCAATCAGCCCCAGCATTTT. Amino acids: CASSQLGGGSNQPQHF.

This clone was recorded a few times. The chain carries TRBV19 and TRBJ1-2; possible D gene TRBD1, 6 bases. Trimming took off 5 bases at V and 0 bases at J, with 16 bases between the two ends. Germline CDR1 reads LNHDA; CDR2 reads SQIVND (reference sequence). This CDR3 contains 16 residues. The CDR3 DNA follows: TGTGCCAGTAGTGACACAGGGAGATTAGCTAACTATGGCTACACCTTC. Translating gives CASSDTGRLANYGYTF. Based on the CDR3 plus reference TRBV19 and TRBJ1-2, the full variable domain is DGGITQSPKYLFRKEGQNVTLSCEQNLNHDAMYWYRQDPGQGLRLIYYSQIVNDFQKGDIAEGYSVSREKKESFPLTVTSAQKNPTAFYLCASSDTGRLANYGYTFGSGTRLTVV.

The CDR3 sequence: CASGTRGRGTEAFF. The DNA of the CDR3 is TGTGCCAGCGGGACGAGAGGGAGGGGCACTGAAGCTTTCTTT. The chain employs TRBV2 and TRBJ1-1, with a weak D call TRBD1 (5 bases). The CDR3 has 14 amino acids. Trimming cost V 8 bases and J 4 bases, with 17 bases left between them. Germline CDR1 and CDR2: SNHLY and FYNNEI. Combining the CDR3 with reference TRBV2 and TRBJ1-1 gives the whole variable domain EPEVTQTPSHQVTQMGQEVILRCVPISNHLYFYWYRQILGQKVEFLVSFYNNEISEKSEIFDDQFSVERPDGSNFTLKIRSTKLEDSAMYFCASGTRGRGTEAFFGQGTRLTVV.

The chain carries TRBV30 and TRBJ2-7; a possible D gene is TRBD2 (5 bases). Germline V gene lookup returns CDR1 GTSNPN and CDR2 SVGIG (reference sequence). This CDR3 has 11 residues. Trimming stripped 7 bases from V and 11 bases from J, with 18 bases between. The CDR3 region is CAYRTDGKEYF. As DNA, the CDR3 is TGTGCCTATCGGACTGACGGGAAGGAGTACTTC. The whole variable domain, filled in from reference TRBV30 and TRBJ2-7, reads SQTIHQWPATLVQPVGSPLSLECTVEGTSNPNLYWYRQAAGRGLQLLFYSVGIGQISSEVPQNLSASRPQDRQFILSSKKLLLSDSGFYLCAYRTDGKEYFGPGTRLTVT.

V usage is TRBV6-5 and J usage is TRBJ1-4; D perhaps matches TRBD1 (5 bases). Germline assignment: CDR1 MNHEY and CDR2 SVGAGI. The V end was cut by 2 bases, the J end by 8 bases, with 12 bases between. The CDR3 length is 14 residues. The chain's CDR3 is CASSYDGGGEKLFF. CDR3 bases: TGTGCCAGCAGTTACGACGGGGGAGGGGAAAAACTGTTTTTT.

The V and J genes are TRBV6-5 and TRBJ1-1, with no clear D. Germline CDR1 is MNHEY and CDR2 is SVGAGI. There are 14 residues in the CDR3. The V gene lost 6 bases and the J gene lost 2 bases, with 13 bases spanning the gap. CDR3 amino acids: CASSASSGNTEAFF. CDR3 nucleotide sequence: TGTGCCAGCAGCGCCTCTTCAGGAAACACTGAAGCTTTCTTT.

V usage is TRBV7-2 and J usage is TRBJ2-7, with 9 positions matching TRBD2. Germline assignment: CDR1 SGHTA and CDR2 FQGNSA. With 1 base clipped from V and 3 bases from J, the junction kept 4 bases outside the gene matches. The CDR3 is 15 residues long. The CDR3 spells CASSLGSGSGYEQYF. The CDR3 region has the DNA TGTGCCAGCAGCTTAGGTAGCGGGAGTGGCTACGAGCAGTACTTC.

The chain employs TRBV7-2 and TRBJ2-2; 8 bases agree with TRBD2. Germline V CDR1 and CDR2: SGHTA, FQGNSA. The CDR3 has 15 residues. V lost 1 base to trimming and J lost 6 bases; unmatched junction nucleotides: 4. The CDR3 bases are TGTGCCAGCAGCTTAGTTTTAGCGGGATCCGGGGAGCTGTTTTTT. Translated: CASSLVLAGSGELFF.

In its sample, this clone was seen once. The chain combines TRBV4-3 with TRBJ2-2, with D hard to call. This CDR3 comprises 14 residues. Germline V gene lookup returns CDR1 LGHNA and CDR2 YSLEER. V shed 0 bases and J shed 4 bases, with 6 bases lying between them. CDR3 loop: CASSQDYGTGELFF. CDR3 coding DNA: TGCGCCAGCAGCCAAGATTACGGCACCGGGGAGCTGTTTTTT.

The gene calls are TRBV12-3 or TRBV12-4 and TRBJ1-5; D unclear. CDR3 length: 13 residues. The V gene lost 1 base and the J gene lost 11 bases, with 12 bases spanning the gap. The CDR3 bases are TGTGCCAGCAGTTTAGGCAGCCGCGGGGCCCAGCATTTT. It encodes CASSLGSRGAQHF.

The CDR3 loop is CATSGGQTNTGELFF. CDR3 DNA sequence: TGTGCCACCAGTGGGGGACAGACTAACACCGGGGAGCTGTTTTTT. The gene calls are TRBV24-1 and TRBJ2-2, with TRBD1 matching over 7 bases. CDR1 and CDR2 (germline): KGHDR, SFDVKD. V lost 5 bases, J lost 2 bases, and 4 bases stayed unmatched. CDR3 length: 15 residues.

The chain employs TRBV11-2 and TRBJ2-2, with TRBD2 identical over 12 bases. CDR1 and CDR2 from the germline V gene are SGHAT and FQNNGV. With 3 bases clipped from V and 2 bases from J, the junction kept 10 bases outside the gene matches. The CDR3 has 19 residues. CDR3 loop: CASSFPRTSGAVNTGELFF. DNA for the CDR3: TGTGCCAGCAGCTTTCCTAGGACTAGCGGGGCGGTAAACACCGGGGAGCTGTTTTTT.

This sequence joins TRBV7-9 and TRBJ2-7; D gene unclear. Trimming took 7 bases from V and 3 from J, leaving 19 bases between them. This CDR3 region has 15 residues. Germline assignment: CDR1 SEHNR and CDR2 FQNEAQ (reference sequence). DNA for the CDR3: TGTGCCAGCACCTCCACGGGTCACTCCTTCTACGAGCAGTACTTC. Its translation: CASTSTGHSFYEQYF.

The chain couples TRBV28 to TRBJ1-2; tentatively, D is TRBD1 (5 bases). The germline V and J ends were trimmed by 7 bases and 10 bases, with 19 bases remaining between them. Looked up from germline, CDR1 is MDHEN and CDR2 is SYDVKM. This CDR3 is built from 13 residues. The CDR3 DNA reads TGTGCCAGCAAGTGGGGGGACTTAGGTCCCTACACCTTC. Translating gives CASKWGDLGPYTF.

The chain employs TRBV19 and TRBJ1-2; possibly TRBD1 for D (5 bases). The CDR3 length is 14 residues. Deletions cut 3 bases from V and 0 bases from J, with 8 bases between. Germline V gives CDR1 LNHDA, CDR2 SQIVND (reference sequence). The CDR3 here is CASSIRATNYGYTF. Here the CDR3 DNA reads TGTGCCAGTAGTATCAGGGCAACTAACTATGGCTACACCTTC.

The J gene is TRBJ1-5, the V gene TRBV2; D gene uncertain. V lost 0 bases, J lost 7 bases, and 16 bases lay in between. The CDR3 is 16 amino acids. Germline assignment: CDR1 SNHLY and CDR2 FYNNEI. The CDR3 DNA is TGTGCCAGCAGTGAAGCGCAATGGGCCGGCCGGCAGCCCCAGCATTTT. Translation: CASSEAQWAGRQPQHF.

DNA of the CDR3: TGTGCCAGCAGAGGGGGCGACGAGCAGTACTTC. Encoded protein: CASRGGDEQYF. This rearrangement joins TRBV25-1 to TRBJ2-7, with 7 nucleotides matching TRBD1. V lost 6 bases to trimming and J lost 5 bases; unmatched junction nucleotides: 1. Germline values: CDR1 MGHDK, CDR2 SYGVNS. This CDR3 comprises 11 residues.

V and J are TRBV27 and TRBJ1-2, with 8 positions matching TRBD1. This CDR3 contains 14 residues. Germline V lookup: CDR1 MNHEY, CDR2 SMNVEV (reference sequence). V lost 4 bases, J lost 4 bases, and 5 bases stayed unmatched. This chain's CDR3 is CASSSPGQGYGYTF. In DNA form, the CDR3 reads TGTGCCAGCAGTTCGCCAGGACAGGGCTATGGCTACACCTTC.

This sequence joins TRBV5-4 and TRBJ1-1; weak D call: TRBD1 (6 bases). The CDR3 is 15 amino acids. Trimming removed 4 bases from V and 4 bases from J, with 17 bases in between. Germline-derived CDR1 and CDR2 are SGHNT and YYREEE (reference sequence). CDR3 amino acids: CASSLRQVIGTEAFF. CDR3 sequence (DNA): TGTGCCAGCAGCCTTAGACAGGTGATTGGCACTGAAGCTTTCTTT.

V is TRBV24-1 and J is TRBJ2-1, with 11 bases fitting TRBD1. There are 16 residues in the CDR3. The germline gives CDR1 KGHDR, CDR2 SFDVKD. V shed 4 bases and J 8 bases; nucleotides not matched to a gene: 9. The CDR3 DNA is TGTGCCACCAGTGACCACGGGACAGGGGGTTTTCATGAGCAGTTCTTC. It specifies CATSDHGTGGFHEQFF.

The chain recombines TRBV7-2 with TRBJ1-1, with 7 bases that match TRBD1. This CDR3 has 15 residues. The trim removed 5 bases at V and 1 base at J, leaving 7 bases unmatched. Germline values: CDR1 SGHTA, CDR2 FQGNSA. In DNA, the CDR3 is TGTGCCAGCAGCGCCGACAGGGACAAGAACACTGAAGCTTTCTTT. This translates into CASSADRDKNTEAFF.